Given below is one TCR beta chain in context. The antigen remains unidentified. The sample is drawn from a study of shared clonotypes between healthy human individuals. As for the study in general: Aged 18 to 49, the donors were two women and a few men.

Only in-frame clones appear in the TCRdb table, and some are missing; sequencing was by immunoSEQ multiplex PCR. Of fewer than 700,000 clones listed, around 95% are singletons. General observations from the study: Only blood samples were collected, and tissue repertoires likely differ. As a rule, naive subsets had a larger estimated richness than memory subsets.

Naive CD8 populations comprised CD45RO-negative cells positively selected for CCR7, excluding terminally differentiated effector memory CD45RA+ cells. Germline V gene lookup returns CDR1 MNHEY and CDR2 SMNVEV (reference sequence). The CDR3 loop spans 13 amino acids. V was shortened by 3 bases and J by 5 bases, with 10 bases between the two germline ends. Material for sequencing was naive CD8+ T cells sorted from blood. This receptor was taken from a woman in her twenties or thirties in good health. This chain connects TRBV27 to TRBJ2-5; D unclear. Here the CDR3 DNA reads TGTGCCAGCAGTTTTCTTCCTTGGGAGACCCAGTACTTC. Protein: CASSFLPWETQYF.